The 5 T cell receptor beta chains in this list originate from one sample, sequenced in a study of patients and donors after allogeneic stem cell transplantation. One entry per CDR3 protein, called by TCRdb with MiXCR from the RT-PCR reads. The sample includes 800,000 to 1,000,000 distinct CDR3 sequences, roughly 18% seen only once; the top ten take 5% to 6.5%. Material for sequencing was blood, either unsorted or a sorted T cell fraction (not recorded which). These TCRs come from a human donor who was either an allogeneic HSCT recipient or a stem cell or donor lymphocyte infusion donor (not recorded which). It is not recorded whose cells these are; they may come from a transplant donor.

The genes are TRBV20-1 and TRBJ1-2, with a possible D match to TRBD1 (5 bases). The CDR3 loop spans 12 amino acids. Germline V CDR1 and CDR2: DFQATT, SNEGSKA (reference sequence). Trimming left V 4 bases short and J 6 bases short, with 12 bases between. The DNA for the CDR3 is TGCAGTGCTACCACAGGAGTAGATGGCTACACCTTC. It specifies CSATTGVDGYTF.

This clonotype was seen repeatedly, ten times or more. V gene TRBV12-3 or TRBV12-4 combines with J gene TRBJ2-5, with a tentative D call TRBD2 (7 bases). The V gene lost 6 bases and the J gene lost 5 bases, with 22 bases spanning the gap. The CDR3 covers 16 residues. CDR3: CASRPRGGGWLETQYF. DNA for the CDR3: TGTGCCAGCAGACCTAGGGGCGGGGGCTGGTTGGAGACCCAGTACTTC.

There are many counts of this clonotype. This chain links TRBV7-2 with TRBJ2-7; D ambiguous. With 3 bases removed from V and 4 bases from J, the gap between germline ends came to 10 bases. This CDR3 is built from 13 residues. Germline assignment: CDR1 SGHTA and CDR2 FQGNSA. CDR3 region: CASSFSFDYEQYF. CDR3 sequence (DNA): TGTGCCAGCAGCTTTAGCTTTGATTACGAGCAGTACTTC.

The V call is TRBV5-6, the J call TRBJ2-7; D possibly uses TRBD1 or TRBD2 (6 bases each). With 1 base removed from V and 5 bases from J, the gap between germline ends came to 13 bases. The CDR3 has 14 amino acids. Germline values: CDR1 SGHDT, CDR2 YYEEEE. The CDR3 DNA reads TGTGCCAGCAGCTTGTGGGGGGCAAGCCACGAGCAGTACTTC. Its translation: CASSLWGASHEQYF.

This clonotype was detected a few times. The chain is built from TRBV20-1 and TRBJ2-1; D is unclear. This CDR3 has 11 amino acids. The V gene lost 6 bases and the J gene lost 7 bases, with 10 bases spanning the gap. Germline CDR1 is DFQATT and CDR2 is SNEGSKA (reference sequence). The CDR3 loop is CSARRVNEQFF. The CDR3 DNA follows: TGCAGTGCGCGACGGGTGAATGAGCAGTTCTTC.